This is a list of T cell receptor beta chains from one sample in a study of metastatic and nonmetastatic thyroid tumors. MiXCR re-clonotyped the PCR reads for TCRdb. Here the sample spans tens of thousands of clones, roughly 12% being singletons. Sequences were obtained from blood. All receptors come from a female donor with papillary thyroid cancer or a benign thyroid nodule (not recorded which). Some clones in this sample may be carry-over from other donors' samples. The CDR3 runs from the conserved cysteine through the conserved F or W. A D gene is named only where the DNA matches it firmly. Some rows mark clone size as missing; the rest say once, few, many or name a class of expanded clone.

>TRBJ2-1|TRBD2|many|16|TRBV14
CASSQITAGASDEQFF
TGTGCCAGCAGCCAGATAACAGCGGGAGCGTCGGATGAGCAGTTCTTC
>TRBJ2-1|.|many|13|TRBV28
CASSLGSENEQFF
TGTGCCAGCAGTTTAGGTAGCGAGAATGAGCAGTTCTTC
>TRBJ2-1|TRBD2|.|13|TRBV28
CASSLGTSGEQFF
TGTGCCAGCAGTTTGGGGACTAGCGGAGAGCAGTTCTTC
>TRBJ2-7|TRBD2|many|14|TRBV5-1
CASSPSGRNYEQYF
TGCGCCAGCAGCCCTAGCGGGAGAAACTACGAGCAGTACTTC
>TRBJ2-7|TRBD2|many|16|TRBV20-1
CSALKAGGGVTYEQYF
TGCAGTGCCCTCAAAGCGGGAGGGGGGGTGACCTACGAGCAGTACTTC
>TRBJ2-2|.|many|15|TRBV6-1
CASSWFAGNTGELFF
TGTGCCAGCAGTTGGTTCGCGGGAAACACCGGGGAGCTGTTTTTT
>TRBJ2-1|.|many|18|TRBV11-3
CASSLGGRATSSYNEQFF
TGTGCCAGCAGCTTAGGGGGTCGGGCAACCAGCTCCTACAATGAGCAGTTCTTC
>TRBJ2-7|.|few|17|TRBV27
CASSSVVGQMSSYEQYF
TGTGCCAGCAGCTCGGTGGTTGGACAGATGAGCTCCTACGAGCAGTACTTC
>TRBJ2-1|TRBD2|many|14|TRBV5-1
CASSFVAGVGEQFF
TGCGCCAGCAGCTTTGTAGCGGGAGTCGGTGAGCAGTTCTTC
>TRBJ2-7|.|many|16|TRBV7-9
CASSLGQGTLSYEQYF
TGTGCCAGCAGCTTAGGTCAGGGGACCCTCTCCTACGAGCAGTACTTC
>TRBJ2-1|TRBD2|many|14|TRBV9
CASSVSGRDNEQFF
TGTGCCAGCAGCGTAAGCGGGAGGGACAATGAGCAGTTCTTC
>TRBJ2-7|.|many|13|TRBV2
CASSEAGGHEQYF
TGTGCCAGCAGTGAAGCGGGGGGCCACGAGCAGTACTTC
>TRBJ2-1|.|many|14|TRBV15
CATSRAGVYNEQFF
TGTGCCACCAGCAGAGCAGGGGTCTACAATGAGCAGTTCTTC
>TRBJ1-1|.|many|12|TRBV30
CAWSVLPGAAFF
TGTGCCTGGAGTGTATTGCCGGGCGCAGCTTTCTTT
>TRBJ2-2|.|.|15|TRBV24-1
CATSDGFANTGELFF
TGTGCCACCAGTGACGGGTTTGCGAACACCGGGGAGCTGTTTTTT
>TRBJ2-7|TRBD1|many|13|TRBV19
CASSRDRVYEQYF
TGTGCCAGTAGCAGGGACAGGGTCTACGAGCAGTACTTC
>TRBJ2-7|TRBD2|many|16|TRBV9
CASSETGTSTYYEQYF
TGTGCCAGCAGTGAAACCGGGACTAGCACATACTACGAGCAGTACTTC
>TRBJ1-6|TRBD1|many|17|TRBV4-1
CASNLLPRDRVDSPLHF
TGCGCCAGCAACCTACTTCCTCGGGACAGGGTTGATTCACCCCTCCACTTT
>TRBJ2-6|TRBD1|many|17|TRBV5-4
CASSLTGGRSGANVLTF
TGTGCCAGCAGCTTAACAGGGGGCAGGTCTGGGGCCAACGTCCTGACTTTC
>TRBJ2-5|.|many|15|TRBV7-3
CASSLRPGAEETQYF
TGTGCCAGCAGCTTAAGGCCCGGGGCAGAAGAGACCCAGTACTTC
>TRBJ2-2|.|once|13|TRBV20-1
CSARLDNTGELFF
TGCAGTGCTAGATTAGATAACACCGGGGAGCTGTTTTTT
>TRBJ1-1|.|many|13|TRBV30
CAWTAGGATEAFF
TGTGCCTGGACGGCGGGGGGTGCCACTGAAGCTTTCTTT
>TRBJ2-6|.|many|14|TRBV6-2/TRBV6-3
CASSFRAGANVLTF
TGTGCCAGCAGTTTCAGGGCTGGGGCCAACGTCCTGACTTTC
>TRBJ2-2|.|many|15|TRBV7-9
CASSFEPPNTGELFF
TGTGCCAGCAGCTTTGAACCACCGAACACCGGGGAGCTGTTTTTT
>TRBJ2-7|.|many|13|TRBV9
CASSAGPAYEQYF
TGTGCCAGCAGCGCGGGACCTGCCTACGAGCAGTACTTC
>TRBJ1-2|TRBD1|many|13|TRBV29-1
CSVSGTGPYGYTF
TGCAGCGTTTCCGGGACAGGACCCTATGGCTACACCTTC
>TRBJ2-1|TRBD2|many|15|TRBV6-6
CASSTRESGSDEQFF
TGTGCCAGCAGTACTCGGGAGAGCGGGAGTGATGAGCAGTTCTTC
>TRBJ2-7|TRBD1|.|14|TRBV7-2
CASSLDNRGLDQYF
TGTGCCAGCAGCTTAGATAACAGGGGGCTCGATCAGTACTTC
>TRBJ2-7|.|.|12|TRBV30
CAFGTESYEQYF
TGTGCCTTCGGGACTGAATCCTACGAGCAGTACTTC
>TRBJ1-5|.|few|12|TRBV12-3/TRBV12-4
CASSFGGQTQHF
TGTGCAAGCAGTTTTGGGGGTCAGACCCAGCATTTT
>TRBJ2-7|TRBD2|many|15|TRBV19
CASSKGLAGSYEQYF
TGTGCCAGTAGTAAGGGACTAGCGGGAAGCTACGAGCAGTACTTC
>TRBJ1-1|.|many|17|TRBV12-3/TRBV12-4
CASSFDGQFLSNTEAFF
TGTGCCAGCAGTTTCGACGGACAGTTTCTATCGAACACTGAAGCTTTCTTT
>TRBJ2-7|.|many|15|TRBV7-2
CASRLTQGNGYEQYF
TGTGCCAGCAGATTGACTCAGGGAAACGGCTACGAGCAGTACTTC
>TRBJ2-7|.|few|12|TRBV28
CASSLVVYEQYF
TGTGCCAGCAGTCTGGTGGTGTACGAGCAGTACTTC
>TRBJ2-7|TRBD2|many|13|TRBV3-1
CASSQGLEDEQYF
TGTGCCAGCAGCCAGGGACTAGAGGACGAGCAGTACTTC
>TRBJ2-5|TRBD2|many|13|TRBV20-1
CSALSGSGETQYF
TGCAGTGCCCTAAGCGGGAGTGGAGAGACCCAGTACTTC
>TRBJ2-7|TRBD2|many|14|TRBV6-1
CASSKSAGGGEQYF
TGTGCCAGCAGCAAGTCCGCGGGAGGGGGCGAGCAGTACTTC
>TRBJ2-7|.|.|13|TRBV20-1
CSASSPNSYEQYF
TGCAGTGCTAGTAGCCCGAACTCCTACGAGCAGTACTTC
>TRBJ1-4|.|many|18|TRBV9
CASSVAPGEAGANEKLFF
TGTGCCAGCAGCGTAGCTCCAGGGGAAGCTGGGGCTAATGAAAAACTGTTTTTT
>TRBJ2-1|.|.|15|TRBV11-2
CASSAEGLAREEQFF
TGTGCCAGCAGCGCGGAAGGGCTAGCTCGAGAGGAGCAGTTCTTC
>TRBJ2-1|TRBD2|few|13|TRBV27
CASSLGLAGGQFF
TGTGCCAGCAGTTTAGGACTAGCGGGAGGACAGTTCTTC
>TRBJ1-4|.|many|11|TRBV19
CASSMGEKLFF
TGTGCCAGTAGTATGGGAGAAAAACTGTTTTTT
>TRBJ1-1|.|many|13|TRBV20-1
CSARRGTGLGAFF
TGCAGTGCTAGAAGGGGAACAGGGTTGGGAGCTTTCTTT